Each of the 24 T cell receptor beta chains below was sequenced from the same sample in a study of metastatic and nonmetastatic thyroid tumors. With MiXCR, TCRdb reprocessed the PCR reads. The sample records more than 9,500 clones, roughly 31% being singletons. All patients were treatment-naive before thyroid surgery. The sequenced material came from tumor tissue. The receptors originated from a male donor with papillary thyroid cancer or a benign thyroid nodule (not recorded which). Some clones in this sample may be carry-over from other donors' samples.

The CDR3 DNA sequence: TGTGCCAGCAGTGAAGGGGACAGGCGAGGGGACACTGAAGCTTTCTTT. Translated: CASSEGDRRGDTEAFF. V is TRBV6-1 and J is TRBJ1-1; 8 bases are shared with TRBD1. CDR3 length equals 16 residues. The V segment lost 1 base and the J segment 3 bases; nucleotides outside the gene matches: 7. Germline values: CDR1 MNHNS, CDR2 SASEGT.

The V and J genes are TRBV30 and TRBJ1-1; 8 bases agree with TRBD1. The V gene end was trimmed by 0 bases and the J gene end by 4 bases; junction bases not matched to a gene: 4. CDR3 length equals 14 residues. Germline CDR1 and CDR2: GTSNPN and SVGIG (reference sequence). CDR3 amino acids: CAWSVQGASTEAFF. The CDR3 nucleotides are TGTGCCTGGAGTGTTCAGGGGGCAAGCACTGAAGCTTTCTTT.

This clone was found a few times. The chain is built from TRBV6-2 or TRBV6-3 and TRBJ2-1; D is possibly TRBD2 (6 bases). CDR1 is MNHEY and CDR2 is SVGEGT in the germline V gene. The CDR3 has 16 residues. Trimming left V 4 bases short and J 6 bases short, with 19 bases between. CDR3 amino acids: CASSFALLLGGNEQFF. CDR3 sequence (DNA): TGTGCCAGCAGTTTTGCTTTATTGCTGGGGGGCAATGAGCAGTTCTTC.

This clone showed up many times. The chain has TRBV24-1 and TRBJ2-1; D call uncertain. Germline V gene data show CDR1 as KGHDR and CDR2 as SFDVKD. The V gene lost 4 bases and the J gene lost 12 bases, with 0 bases spanning the gap. CDR3 length: 8 amino acids. The CDR3 region is CATSEQFF. Written as DNA, the CDR3 is TGTGCCACCAGTGAGCAGTTCTTC.

In this sample, this clone is medium-sized (0.01 to 0.1%). In DNA form, the CDR3 reads TGCGCCAGCAGAGGGGACACTGAAGCTTTCTTT. Protein product: CASRGDTEAFF. This chain uses TRBV4-1 with TRBJ1-1; D possibly corresponds to TRBD1 (5 bases). Trimming pared 6 bases from V and 3 bases from J, leaving 5 bases between. The CDR3 has 11 amino acids. Germline-derived CDR1 and CDR2 are MGHRA and YSYEKL.

This clone was counted at least ten times. V usage is TRBV25-1 and J usage is TRBJ2-5; possibly TRBD2 for D (7 bases). The V gene's germline CDR1 is MGHDK and CDR2 SYGVNS. The V end was cut by 2 bases, the J end by 5 bases, with 15 bases between. The CDR3 spans 15 residues. CDR3 in amino acids: CASSEDSRGGETQYF. CDR3 nucleotides: TGTGCCAGCAGTGAAGATTCGAGGGGGGGGGAGACCCAGTACTTC.

The table lists this clone with many counts. The chain has TRBV7-2 and TRBJ1-1; D gene ambiguous. V lost 2 bases and J lost 6, with 10 bases in between. There are 13 residues in the CDR3. Germline assignment: CDR1 SGHTA and CDR2 FQGNSA. CDR3 sequence (DNA): TGTGCCAGCAGCTTATATGAATCATCTGAAGCTTTCTTT. Translating gives CASSLYESSEAFF.

The chain carries TRBV28 and TRBJ1-1; no firm D call. V was trimmed by 5 bases and J by 1 base, leaving 11 bases between them. The germline V gene encodes CDR1 MDHEN and CDR2 SYDVKM. This CDR3 contains 14 residues. This CDR3 is CASSPSRKNTEAFF. The CDR3, as DNA: TGTGCCAGCAGTCCATCACGGAAGAACACTGAAGCTTTCTTT.

There are a few counts of this clone. The junction differs from germline at one of its ends, possibly a read error. The gene calls are TRBV6-2 or TRBV6-3 and TRBJ2-7, with D perhaps assigned TRBD1 or TRBD2 (5 bases each). The germline V gene encodes CDR1 MNHEY and CDR2 SVGEGT. The length of the CDR3 is 14 residues. The CDR3: CAISYSVPEGEQYF. CDR3 nucleotides: TGTGCCATCAGTTACTCGGTTCCCGAGGGGGAGCAGTACTTC.

The chain is built from TRBV30 and TRBJ1-2; weak D call: TRBD1 (6 bases). Germline lookup yields CDR1 GTSNPN and CDR2 SVGIG (reference sequence). Between the trimmed V and J ends, which lost 0 bases and 5 bases, there was a span of 16 bases. This CDR3 contains 15 residues. CDR3 protein: CAWSVRGGPEYGYTF. The CDR3 coding sequence is TGTGCCTGGAGTGTACGAGGGGGGCCTGAATATGGCTACACCTTC.

The CDR3 is CASILAFGLAGGVETQYF. DNA of the CDR3: TGTGCCAGTATCTTGGCGTTTGGGCTAGCGGGGGGAGTAGAGACCCAGTACTTC. V is TRBV5-3 and J is TRBJ2-5, with 11 bases lining up with TRBD2. TRBV5-3 counts as an open reading frame of uncertain function. V shed 8 bases and J 4 bases; nucleotides not matched to a gene: 19. CDR3 length: 18 amino acids.

There are a few counts of this clone. The chain combines TRBV6-1 with TRBJ1-2, with D tentatively TRBD1 (6 bases). CDR3 size: 14 residues. V gave up 3 bases and J gave up 5 bases, with 13 bases separating them. Germline CDR1 and CDR2: MNHNS and SASEGT. CDR3 DNA sequence: TGTGCCAGCAGTGATGGGCAGGGGTGGTATGGCTACACCTTC. This sequence encodes CASSDGQGWYGYTF.

On this clone: One junction end does not reproduce the germline sequence, and a read error may be involved. The V call is TRBV28, the J call TRBJ1-5, with TRBD1 identical over 10 bases. Germline lookup yields CDR1 MDHEN and CDR2 SYDVKM. The CDR3 extends over 15 amino acids. The CDR3 nucleotides read TGTGCCAGCAGGCCCCGGGACAGGGGAACTCAGCCCCAGCCTTTT. Translation gives CASRPRDRGTQPQPF.

The chain recombines TRBV28 with TRBJ2-3, with D perhaps TRBD1 or TRBD2 (5 bases each). The V gene's germline CDR1 is MDHEN and CDR2 SYDVKM. CDR3 length: 14 residues. Trimming removed 6 bases from V and 0 bases from J, with 10 bases in between. CDR3 DNA sequence: TGTGCCAGCAGGGGGGACGGGAGCACAGATACGCAGTATTTT. This codes for CASRGDGSTDTQYF.

The chain carries TRBV6-1 and TRBJ1-2, with D perhaps TRBD1 (6 bases). The V gene lost 7 bases and the J gene lost 5 bases, with 14 bases spanning the gap. The CDR3 consists of 13 residues. CDR1 MNHNS and CDR2 SASEGT come from the germline V gene. CDR3 DNA: TGTGCCAGCAAGGCAGGGGTCACGTATGGCTACACCTTC. Translation gives CASKAGVTYGYTF.

The gene calls are TRBV30 and TRBJ2-7; perhaps TRBD2 as D (5 bases). Germline V gene data show CDR1 as GTSNPN and CDR2 as SVGIG (reference sequence). Trimming cost V 1 base and J 5 bases, with 9 bases left between them. The CDR3 spans 12 residues. The DNA of the CDR3 is TGTGCCTGGAGTGGGCTAGCAGACGAGCAGTACTTC. Protein sequence: CAWSGLADEQYF.

The chain links TRBV2 to TRBJ2-7, with TRBD2 matching 7 bases. This CDR3 has 12 amino acids. Germline loops: CDR1 SNHLY, CDR2 FYNNEI. The V and J ends lost 6 bases and 6 bases, in that order; junction bases with no gene match: 5. The CDR3 sequence is CASRGRAGEQYF. In DNA, the CDR3 is TGTGCCAGCAGGGGGAGGGCGGGCGAGCAGTACTTC.

V gene TRBV7-6 combines with J gene TRBJ1-1; D unclear. Germline CDR1 is SGHVS and CDR2 is FNYEAQ. The CDR3 extends over 15 amino acids. The V gene lost 3 bases and the J gene lost 0 bases, with 11 bases spanning the gap. The CDR3 DNA is TGTGCCAGCAGCTTTGTTGGGAATTTGAACACTGAAGCTTTCTTT. Translated, it gives CASSFVGNLNTEAFF.

This clone was detected many times. This chain joins TRBV5-5 and TRBJ2-3; D not certain. This CDR3 has 14 amino acids. Between the trimmed V and J ends, which lost 3 bases and 2 bases, there was a span of 10 bases. The V gene's germline CDR1 is SGHKS and CDR2 YYEKEE (reference sequence). For the CDR3, the DNA is TGTGCCAGCAGCTCCCGTGGAACCACAGATACGCAGTATTTT. Its translation: CASSSRGTTDTQYF.

This clone is medium-sized by share. The rearrangement joins TRBV9 to TRBJ1-2; 7 nucleotides line up with TRBD1. Losses at the gene ends were 0 bases for V and 10 bases for J; bases not matched to a gene: 18. CDR1 is SGDLS, CDR2 YYNGEE, per germline. The CDR3 is made up of 17 amino acids. In DNA, the CDR3 is TGTGCCAGCAGCGTAGGGCTAGGGGGCAGGGAATCTGCGTACTACACCTTC. This codes for CASSVGLGGRESAYYTF.

A few counts support this clone. CDR3 sequence: CASSRGNTEAFF. In nucleotides, the CDR3 is TGTGCCAGCTCTAGGGGGAACACTGAAGCTTTCTTT. The chain links TRBV6-1 to TRBJ1-1, with a tentative D call TRBD1 (5 bases). There are 12 residues in the CDR3. Germline loops: CDR1 MNHNS, CDR2 SASEGT. Trimming took off 8 bases at V and 1 base at J, with 8 bases between the two ends.

By share of the sample, this clone is medium-sized. The chain carries TRBV12-3 or TRBV12-4 and TRBJ1-2; no reliable D call. The germline V and J ends were trimmed by 3 bases and 3 bases, with 8 bases remaining between them. There are 13 residues in the CDR3. CDR3 loop: CASSLLGYYGYTF. Here the CDR3 DNA reads TGTGCCAGCAGTTTGTTGGGTTACTATGGCTACACCTTC.

The rearrangement joins TRBV30 to TRBJ2-3, with 7 nucleotides matching TRBD1. From germline, CDR1 is GTSNPN and CDR2 SVGIG (reference sequence). Unmatched junction bases numbered 6, after V lost 1 base and J lost 2 bases. The CDR3 is 15 residues long. The CDR3 coding sequence is TGTGCCTGGAGTGACAGGGGCGGATTCACAGATACGCAGTATTTT. Encoded protein: CAWSDRGGFTDTQYF.

Concerning this clone: At one of its ends the junction is not consistent with the germline gene, which may arise from a read error. This chain joins TRBV3-1 and TRBJ2-5, with a tentative D call TRBD2 (5 bases). Per germline, CDR1 LGHDT and CDR2 YNNKEL (reference sequence). The CDR3 spans 14 residues. DNA of the CDR3: TGCGCCATCAGCCTACTAGGTGATTGGGAGACCCAGTACTTC. Translation gives CAISLLGDWETQYF.